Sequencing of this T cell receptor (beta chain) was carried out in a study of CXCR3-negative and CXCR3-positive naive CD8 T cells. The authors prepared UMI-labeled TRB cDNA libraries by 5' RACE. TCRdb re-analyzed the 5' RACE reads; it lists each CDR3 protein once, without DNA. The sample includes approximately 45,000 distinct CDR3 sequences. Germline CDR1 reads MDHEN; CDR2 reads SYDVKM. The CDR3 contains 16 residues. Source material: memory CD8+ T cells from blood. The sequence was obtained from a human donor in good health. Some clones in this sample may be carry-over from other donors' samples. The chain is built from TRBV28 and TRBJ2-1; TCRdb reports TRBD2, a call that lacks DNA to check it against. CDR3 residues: CASSLSLEVWYNEQFF.